What follows describes a single T cell receptor (beta chain). The antigen remains unidentified. The CDR3 totals 15 residues. The germline CDR1 and CDR2 sequences are LNHDA and SQIVND (reference sequence). The trim removed 5 bases at V and 0 bases at J, leaving 4 bases unmatched. This entry is derived from a study of cytomegalovirus exposure and HLA in healthy donors. Study-wide background: There were fewer than 130 million unique TCR beta sequences, drawn from some 180 million T cells, in an earlier analysis. Points from the study as a whole: Association of a missense DCLRE1C variant with TCR beta V- and J-gene trimming was reported in a later analysis. Available immune exposure information covered CMV serostatus only.

PCR was performed using 60 Vbeta and 13 Jbeta primers. Produced via immunoSEQ multiplex PCR; TCRdb's table is partial and in-frame only. The sample lists around 150,000 clones, 65% to 80% occurring once. Sequenced sample: PBMCs. The J gene is TRBJ1-5, the V gene TRBV19, with 7 bases fitting TRBD1. The sequence was obtained from a female donor in good health and CMV-seronegative. In DNA form, the CDR3 reads TGTGCCAGTAGTCCGGGACAGTATAGCAATCAGCCCCAGCATTTT. As protein: CASSPGQYSNQPQHF. The variable domain in full, with the rest retrieved from reference TRBV19 and TRBJ1-5, is DGGITQSPKYLFRKEGQNVTLSCEQNLNHDAMYWYRQDPGQGLRLIYYSQIVNDFQKGDIAEGYSVSREKKESFPLTVTSAQKNPTAFYLCASSPGQYSNQPQHFGDGTRLSIL.